Listed here are 13 T cell receptor beta chains from one sample, sequenced in a study of blood T cell repertoires in COVID-19. Sequenced by immunoSEQ multiplex PCR; TCRdb stores in-frame clones only, minus some. The table lists 430,000 or so clones, about 88% of them singletons. Sequenced material: PBMCs or T cells enriched from blood (not recorded which). The origin of the receptors is a woman under 30 who had been exposed to COVID-19.

In this sample, this clone turned up a few times. J is TRBJ1-1 and V is TRBV29-1; TRBD1 agrees at 9 bases. V was clipped by 5 bases and J by 3 bases; unmatched bases: 10. Germline lookup yields CDR1 SQVTM and CDR2 ANQGSEA. This CDR3 has 15 amino acids. The CDR3 protein is CSVSDRGGRDTEAFF. CDR3 sequence (DNA): TGCAGCGTTTCGGACAGGGGAGGACGGGACACTGAAGCTTTCTTT.

V gene TRBV7-2 combines with J gene TRBJ2-5, with 9 nucleotides matching TRBD1. CDR1 and CDR2 (germline): SGHTA, FQGNSA. J gave up 5 bases and V 3 bases, and 4 bases lay outside the gene matches. This CDR3 is built from 14 residues. The CDR3 DNA reads as TGTGCCAGCAGCTTTGGACAGGGGTTGGAGACCCAGTACTTC. This sequence encodes CASSFGQGLETQYF. Based on the CDR3 plus reference TRBV7-2 and TRBJ2-5, the full variable domain is GAGVSQSPSNKVTEKGKDVELRCDPISGHTALYWYRQSLGQGLEFLIYFQGNSAPDKSGLPSDRFSAERTGGSVSTLTIQRTQQEDSAVYLCASSFGQGLETQYFGPGTRLLVL.

CDR3 DNA sequence: TGTGCCAGCAGTTATCGGGACAGGATGGCTGACACCTTC. It codes for CASSYRDRMADTF. The rearrangement joins TRBV6-2 or TRBV6-3 to TRBJ1-2, with TRBD1 identical over 8 bases. Unmatched junction bases numbered 9, after V lost 3 bases and J lost 12 bases. This CDR3 has 13 residues. CDR1 is MNHEY, CDR2 SVGEGT, per germline.

This clone was seen a single time. Other nucleotide sequences from this sample produce the same CDR3. The CDR3 is CASSVDQGQETQYF. Here the CDR3 DNA reads TGTGCCAGCAGCGTAGATCAGGGGCAAGAGACCCAGTACTTC. The rearrangement uses TRBV9 and TRBJ2-5, with a weak D call TRBD1 (6 bases). CDR3 length: 14 residues. Germline-derived CDR1 and CDR2 are SGDLS and YYNGEE. The V and J ends lost 0 bases and 2 bases respectively, with 8 bases between them.

Notes on this clone: Distinct nucleotide sequences in the sample also encode this CDR3. The chain combines TRBV28 with TRBJ1-2, with TRBD1 identical over 7 bases. This CDR3 spans 12 amino acids. CDR1 is MDHEN, CDR2 SYDVKM, per germline. V gave up 6 bases and J gave up 4 bases; unmatched junction bases: 2. CDR3 residues: CASSQGGYGYTF. The CDR3, as DNA: TGTGCCAGCAGCCAGGGGGGCTATGGCTACACCTTC.

V and J are TRBV19 and TRBJ2-1, with 10 bases fitting TRBD2. V trimming: 4 bases; J trimming: 8 bases; junction bases outside the gene matches: 11. The CDR3 is made up of 16 amino acids. Germline CDR1 LNHDA, CDR2 SQIVND (reference sequence). This chain's CDR3 is CASSRLAGQISHEQFF. CDR3 in DNA: TGTGCCAGTAGTAGACTAGCGGGTCAGATAAGCCATGAGCAGTTCTTC.

This chain links TRBV18 with TRBJ1-3, with D possibly matching TRBD1 (6 bases). V was shortened by 6 bases and J by 0 bases, with 15 bases between the two germline ends. This CDR3 region has 16 residues. Germline-derived CDR1 and CDR2 are KGHSH and LQKENI. The CDR3 DNA sequence: TGTGCCAGCTCCACCTTGGACAGCAGCTCTGGAAACACCATATATTTT. Amino acid sequence: CASSTLDSSSGNTIYF.

CDR3 DNA: TGTGCCAGCAGCTTAGTGGGACTGAATACCGGGGAGCTGTTTTTT. Translated, it gives CASSLVGLNTGELFF. This sequence joins TRBV7-2 and TRBJ2-2, with D possibly matching TRBD2 (6 bases). This CDR3 spans 15 amino acids. Germline V gene data show CDR1 as SGHTA and CDR2 as FQGNSA. V lost 1 base and J 5 bases, leaving 11 bases between the germline ends.

The V call is TRBV27, the J call TRBJ1-2, with TRBD1 as a possible D gene (5 bases). V lost 6 bases and J 1 base, leaving 12 bases between the germline ends. Germline CDR1 MNHEY, CDR2 SMNVEV (reference sequence). The CDR3 contains 14 residues. The CDR3 DNA sequence: TGTGCCAGCAGCGGGGGGGACTTTAACTATGGCTACACCTTC. Translation: CASSGGDFNYGYTF.

V is TRBV7-2 and J is TRBJ1-1, with TRBD1 identical over 8 bases. The CDR3 covers 14 residues. Losses at the gene ends were 1 base for V and 11 bases for J; bases not matched to a gene: 9. Per the germline V gene, CDR1 is SGHTA and CDR2 is FQGNSA. CDR3 coding DNA: TGTGCCAGCAGCTTAGGAGAAGGACAGGGAAAGGCTTTCTTT. The encoded protein is CASSLGEGQGKAFF.

The chain links TRBV5-6 to TRBJ2-7, with a possible D match to TRBD2 (6 bases). The CDR3 contains 14 residues. From germline, CDR1 is SGHDT and CDR2 YYEEEE. Trimming pared 5 bases from V and 1 base from J, leaving 13 bases between. The CDR3 sequence is CASSAGLGSYEQYF. DNA of the CDR3: TGTGCCAGCAGTGCGGGATTGGGATCCTACGAGCAGTACTTC.

The chain links TRBV5-1 to TRBJ2-1, with 8 positions matching TRBD1. The ends lost 1 base at V and 2 bases at J; junction bases unmatched: 8. The CDR3 runs 17 residues. The germline CDR1 and CDR2 sequences are SGHRS and YFSETQ. CDR3 nucleotide sequence: TGCGCCAGCAGCTTGACTGGACAGGGCATCCCCTACAATGAGCAGTTCTTC. It codes for CASSLTGQGIPYNEQFF. The variable domain in full, completed from reference TRBV5-1 and TRBJ2-1, reads KAGVTQTPRYLIKTRGQQVTLSCSPISGHRSVSWYQQTPGQGLQFLFEYFSETQRNKGNFPGRFSGRQFSNSRSEMNVSTLELGDSALYLCASSLTGQGIPYNEQFFGPGTRLTVL.

V usage is TRBV6-6 and J usage is TRBJ2-3; 13 nucleotides match TRBD2. V shed 9 bases and J 6 bases; nucleotides not matched to a gene: 9. CDR1 and CDR2 from the germline V gene are MNHNY and SVGAGI (reference sequence). There are 15 residues in the CDR3. CDR3 region: CASKTSGRRGDTQYF. The CDR3 coding sequence is TGTGCCAGTAAGACTAGCGGGAGGCGGGGTGATACGCAGTATTTT.